These 26 T cell receptor beta chains were all obtained from the same sample, sequenced in a study of blood T cell repertoires in COVID-19. Generated by immunoSEQ multiplex PCR, the TCRdb table keeps only in-frame clones and is missing some. Of over 12,000 clones listed, about nine tenths were seen once; the top ten hold around 5.4%. Sequencing was carried out using peripheral blood. These TCRs come from a human donor in a cohort sampled during active COVID-19.

The rearrangement uses TRBV6-5 and TRBJ2-5, with D maybe TRBD2 (5 bases). V lost 8 bases to trimming and J lost 2 bases, with 12 bases between them. Germline V gene lookup returns CDR1 MNHEY and CDR2 SVGAGI. The CDR3 covers 13 residues. The chain's CDR3 is CASWRGYQETQYF. The CDR3 nucleotides read TGTGCCAGCTGGCGAGGGTATCAAGAGACCCAGTACTTC.

This clone appeared a few times. V and J are TRBV27 and TRBJ2-7; 7 positions match TRBD2. Germline V gene lookup returns CDR1 MNHEY and CDR2 SMNVEV (reference sequence). The CDR3 has 16 amino acids. The V gene end was trimmed by 0 bases and the J gene end by 4 bases; junction bases not matched to a gene: 9. CDR3 coding DNA: TGTGCCAGCAGTTTATCCGTGGGACTAAACGTTTACGAGCAGTACTTC. The encoded protein is CASSLSVGLNVYEQYF.

The chain uses TRBV6-6 and TRBJ1-1; D not resolved. This CDR3 is built from 14 residues. Trimming took 0 bases from V and 1 from J, leaving 6 bases between them. Germline V CDR1 and CDR2: MNHNY, SVGAGI (reference sequence). Here the CDR3 DNA reads TGTGCCAGCAGTTACTCCGAGGCGAACACTGAAGCTTTCTTT. Residues: CASSYSEANTEAFF.

As regards this clone: The same CDR3 is also encoded by other DNA sequences in this sample. The V and J genes are TRBV20-1 and TRBJ1-1; D is uncertain. Germline loops: CDR1 DFQATT, CDR2 SNEGSKA (reference sequence). The CDR3 covers 8 residues. CDR3 DNA: TGCAGCACCGGTGAAGCTTTCTTT. Translated, it gives CSTGEAFF.

This clone appeared a single time. The chain carries TRBV28 and TRBJ1-2; D is undetermined. The CDR3 contains 15 residues. The V end was cut by 5 bases, the J end by 0 bases, with 13 bases between. Germline CDR1 MDHEN, CDR2 SYDVKM. The CDR3: CASSDRLRSNYGYTF. The CDR3 coding sequence is TGTGCCAGCAGTGATAGACTGCGTTCTAACTATGGCTACACCTTC.

This clone has just a few counts. This chain connects TRBV6-5 to TRBJ2-1, with D unclear. V gave up 5 bases and J gave up 0 bases, with 11 bases separating them. Germline CDR1 reads MNHEY; CDR2 reads SVGAGI. The CDR3 runs 15 residues. As DNA, the CDR3 is TGTGCCAGCAGTCCGGGTTTAAGCTCCTACAATGAGCAGTTCTTC. Its protein is CASSPGLSSYNEQFF.

The genes are TRBV9 and TRBJ2-7; D unclear. The germline CDR1 and CDR2 sequences are SGDLS and YYNGEE. This CDR3 is 14 amino acids long. V was shortened by 4 bases and J by 3 bases, with 14 bases between the two germline ends. The chain's CDR3 is CASSPRRNDYEQYF. The CDR3 DNA reads as TGTGCCAGCAGCCCTAGAAGAAATGACTACGAGCAGTACTTC.

Worth noting for this clone: Mismatch with germline at one junction end may stem from a read error. This chain connects TRBV19 to TRBJ2-1, with 12 bases lining up with TRBD2. Looked up from germline, CDR1 is LNHDA and CDR2 is SQIVND (reference sequence). CDR3 length: 18 amino acids. The CDR3, as DNA: TGTGCCAGTAGTAGGAGTCTAGCGGGAGGGCCCTCCTCCAATGAGCAGTTCTTC. This gives the protein CASSRSLAGGPSSNEQFF.

V usage is TRBV5-1 and J usage is TRBJ2-3; 9 bases fit TRBD1. V dropped 0 bases and J dropped 4; count of bases not matched to a gene: 3. The CDR3 is made up of 15 amino acids. Per germline, CDR1 SGHRS and CDR2 YFSETQ. CDR3 in amino acids: CASSLDGTGSDTQYF. In DNA, the CDR3 is TGCGCCAGCAGCTTGGATGGGACAGGGTCAGATACGCAGTATTTT.

The chain employs TRBV28 and TRBJ2-2; no definite D call. Trimming took 6 bases from V and 4 from J, leaving 9 bases between them. The CDR3 is 13 residues long. Germline V gives CDR1 MDHEN, CDR2 SYDVKM. The CDR3 reads CASSVDITGELFF. CDR3 DNA sequence: TGTGCCAGCAGCGTAGATATCACCGGGGAGCTGTTTTTT. The full variable domain, with the rest looked up from reference TRBV28 and TRBJ2-2, is DVKVTQSSRYLVKRTGEKVFLECVQDMDHENMFWYRQDPGLGLRLIYFSYDVKMKEKGDIPEGYSVSREKKERFSLILESASTNQTSMYLCASSVDITGELFFGEGSRLTVL.

The chain couples TRBV24-1 to TRBJ2-1, with 9 bases matching TRBD2. This CDR3 has 15 amino acids. Trimming removed 7 bases from V and 9 bases from J; junction bases left unmatched: 12. Germline-derived CDR1 and CDR2 are KGHDR and SFDVKD. This chain's CDR3 is CATRPSSGTGSEQFF. For the CDR3, the DNA is TGTGCCACCAGACCCTCTAGCGGGACGGGTAGTGAGCAGTTCTTC.

The CDR3 DNA sequence: TGTGCCAGCAGCGTTGGCGGAAGTGGCACAGATACGCAGTATTTT. It is translated as CASSVGGSGTDTQYF. The chain uses TRBV9 and TRBJ2-3; D is unclear. Trimming took off 2 bases at V and 1 base at J, with 11 bases between the two ends. Germline V gene lookup returns CDR1 SGDLS and CDR2 YYNGEE. The CDR3 totals 15 residues. The variable domain in full, with the rest retrieved from reference TRBV9 and TRBJ2-3, is DSGVTQTPKHLITATGQRVTLRCSPRSGDLSVYWYQQSLDQGLQFLIQYYNGEERAKGNILERFSAQQFPDLHSELNLSSLELGDSALYFCASSVGGSGTDTQYFGPGTRLTVL.

The J gene is TRBJ2-2, the V gene TRBV5-1, with D unresolved. Looked up from germline, CDR1 is SGHRS and CDR2 is YFSETQ. The length of the CDR3 is 15 residues. V lost 0 bases to trimming and J lost 8 bases, with 14 bases between them. The CDR3 is CASSLELSRSGELFF. The CDR3 DNA reads as TGCGCCAGCAGCTTGGAGTTATCCCGCAGTGGGGAGCTGTTTTTT.

V usage is TRBV6-6 and J usage is TRBJ2-7; D gene unclear. The germline CDR1 and CDR2 sequences are MNHNY and SVGAGI (reference sequence). Trimming cost V 6 bases and J 0 bases, with 12 bases left between them. This CDR3 region has 14 residues. CDR3 nucleotides: TGTGCCAGCAGCCCGAATGCGTTCTCCTACGAGCAGTACTTC. It translates to CASSPNAFSYEQYF.

The chain couples TRBV2 to TRBJ2-3; 8 bases match TRBD2. The ends lost 4 bases at V and 2 bases at J; junction bases unmatched: 2. Germline CDR1 reads SNHLY; CDR2 reads FYNNEI. The CDR3 is made up of 14 amino acids. The CDR3 here is CASSGLANTDTQYF. For the CDR3, the DNA is TGTGCCAGCAGTGGACTAGCGAACACAGATACGCAGTATTTT.

The CDR3 sequence: CASSFGLSSYNEQFF. The CDR3 nucleotides read TGTGCCAGCAGTTTTGGACTAAGCTCCTACAATGAGCAGTTCTTC. The chain links TRBV27 to TRBJ2-1, with D perhaps matching TRBD2 (6 bases). Germline V gives CDR1 MNHEY, CDR2 SMNVEV (reference sequence). This CDR3 region has 15 residues. The V and J ends lost 3 bases and 0 bases respectively, with 9 bases between them.

This chain links TRBV27 with TRBJ2-7, with 8 bases fitting TRBD2. Germline assignment: CDR1 MNHEY and CDR2 SMNVEV (reference sequence). This CDR3 has 13 amino acids. Losses at the gene ends were 4 bases for V and 6 bases for J; bases not matched to a gene: 5. CDR3 region: CASSWGLGLEQYF. The CDR3 DNA is TGTGCCAGCAGTTGGGGACTAGGTCTCGAGCAGTACTTC.

The chain recombines TRBV2 with TRBJ1-1, with D tentatively TRBD1 (5 bases). The CDR3 is 13 amino acids. Germline V gene data show CDR1 as SNHLY and CDR2 as FYNNEI. V was cut by 8 bases and J by 1 base, with 11 bases left in between. In nucleotides, the CDR3 is TGTGCCAGCGGAGGGGACTGGAACACTGAAGCTTTCTTT. Residues: CASGGDWNTEAFF.

The CDR3 sequence: CASSPYLGHSSYEQYF. The DNA for the CDR3 is TGTGCCAGCAGCCCCTATCTGGGGCACAGCTCCTACGAGCAGTACTTC. The chain is built from TRBV7-2 and TRBJ2-7, with D maybe TRBD1 (5 bases). Trimming stripped 5 bases from V and 0 bases from J, with 17 bases between. CDR3 length equals 16 residues. The germline gives CDR1 SGHTA, CDR2 FQGNSA.

The chain uses TRBV6-5 and TRBJ2-7; D is possibly TRBD2 (6 bases). The ends were cut back, 0 bases at V and 4 bases at J, with 10 bases in the middle. This CDR3 has 14 residues. Germline CDR1 and CDR2: MNHEY and SVGAGI. DNA for the CDR3: TGTGCCAGCAGTTACTCGGGGGAGGCATACGAGCAGTACTTC. This codes for CASSYSGEAYEQYF.

The chain combines TRBV6-1 with TRBJ2-3; no clear D. The germline V gene encodes CDR1 MNHNS and CDR2 SASEGT. This CDR3 is 15 amino acids long. Trimming took 2 bases from V and 0 from J, leaving 9 bases between them. This CDR3 reads CASSEMIASTDTQYF. For the CDR3, the DNA is TGTGCCAGCAGTGAAATGATAGCAAGCACAGATACGCAGTATTTT.

J is TRBJ1-2 and V is TRBV30; no clear D gene. Germline V CDR1 and CDR2: GTSNPN, SVGIG (reference sequence). This CDR3 is built from 14 residues. Trimming removed 3 bases from V and 2 bases from J, with 13 bases in between. CDR3: CAWRAPSANYGYTF. CDR3 nucleotides: TGTGCCTGGAGGGCCCCCAGTGCCAACTATGGCTACACCTTC.

The chain carries TRBV5-8 and TRBJ2-5; no reliable D call. Germline V gene data show CDR1 as SGHTS and CDR2 as YDEGEE. V shed 1 base and J shed 0 bases, with 7 bases lying between them. The CDR3 is 14 amino acids. The CDR3 spells CASSLRRYQETQYF. The CDR3 DNA reads TGTGCCAGCAGCTTGAGGCGGTACCAAGAGACCCAGTACTTC. Using reference TRBV5-8 and TRBJ2-5 for the parts outside the CDR3, the full variable domain is EAGVTQSPTHLIKTRGQQATLRCSPISGHTSVYWYQQALGLGLQFLLWYDEGEERNRGNFPPRFSGRQFPNYSSELNVNALELEDSALYLCASSLRRYQETQYFGPGTRLLVL.

This chain links TRBV5-6 with TRBJ2-4; 7 bases fit TRBD1. V was clipped by 4 bases and J by 1 base; unmatched bases: 5. The CDR3 runs to 15 residues. Germline-derived CDR1 and CDR2 are SGHDT and YYEEEE. The CDR3 DNA follows: TGTGCCAGCAGCCACGGGACAGTGGCCAAAAACATTCAGTACTTC. It yields the protein CASSHGTVAKNIQYF.

The chain is built from TRBV28 and TRBJ2-1; 12 bases match TRBD2. The junction had 8 bases not matched to a gene; V was cut back by 8 bases and J by 6 bases. From germline, CDR1 is MDHEN and CDR2 SYDVKM. CDR3 size: 15 residues. DNA of the CDR3: TGTGCCAGCGGGAGACTAGCGGGGGTGGGCAATGAGCAGTTCTTC. Translated: CASGRLAGVGNEQFF.

This clone showed up just once. V and J are TRBV11-2 and TRBJ2-1; 14 bases agree with TRBD2. Germline CDR1 SGHAT, CDR2 FQNNGV. This CDR3 region has 15 residues. J was trimmed by 9 bases and V by 5 bases; bases with no gene match: 6. DNA of the CDR3: TGTGCCAGCAGCCTCGGGACTAGCGGGAGTGGTGAGCAGTTCTTC. Encoded protein: CASSLGTSGSGEQFF.